The clone carrying this T cell receptor beta chain turned up a few times. What it binds is not known. This record belongs to a study of blood T cells in healthy people across ages. Alongside a J-beta primer mix, a sample-barcoded 5' primer served in a second PCR lasting about 7 to 11 cycles. TCRdb independently ran MiXCR on the 5' RACE reads; one entry per CDR3 protein. The sample has about 1.8 million distinct CDR3 sequences; around half are singletons. Study outcomes and limitations: Naive CD4+ cell counts and diversity both ran higher in long-lived than in aged donors. Roughly linear declines in TCR beta diversity per million T cells occurred with age.

Germline V lookup: CDR1 SQVTM, CDR2 ANQGSEA. The CDR3 contains 13 residues. Trimming cost V 2 bases and J 7 bases; bases outside gene matches: 6. PBMCs were isolated at a quantity of at least 7 million per sample. The sequencing input was blood. This TCR derives from a woman in her thirties or forties in good health. The chain joins TRBV29-1 to TRBJ2-7; 9 positions agree with TRBD2. Written as DNA, the CDR3 is TGCAGCGTTGAACCGCTAGCGGGGCGGGAGCAGTACTTC. It yields the protein CSVEPLAGREQYF.